The T cell receptor beta chain under discussion was sequenced for a study of glioma-infiltrating T cells. The iRepertoire nested amplicon-rescue multiplex PCR amplified TCR alpha and beta CDR3s from RNA. MiXCR, applied by TCRdb to the multiplex PCR reads, yields one record per CDR3 protein. The table includes tens of thousands of distinct CDR3 sequences, about 25% detected once. CDR1 SNHLY and CDR2 FYNNEI come from the germline V gene. V dropped 5 bases and J dropped 0 bases, with 5 bases sitting between them. The CDR3 is 12 amino acids. Regarding the study as a whole: Gliomas, especially low-grade, showed above-expected tissue-blood divergence; non-neoplastic patients showed below.

This clonotype was seen many times. What it recognizes is unknown. The chain employs TRBV2 and TRBJ2-7; D uncertain. Sample: glioma tissue, nonneoplastic brain tissue, or PBMCs (not recorded which). This TCR was recovered from a human donor with low-grade glioma or glioblastoma, undergoing nonglioma brain surgery, or in good health (not recorded which). This CDR3 is CASSRNSYEQYF. The CDR3 nucleotides are TGTGCCAGCAGTCGAAACTCCTACGAGCAGTACTTC.